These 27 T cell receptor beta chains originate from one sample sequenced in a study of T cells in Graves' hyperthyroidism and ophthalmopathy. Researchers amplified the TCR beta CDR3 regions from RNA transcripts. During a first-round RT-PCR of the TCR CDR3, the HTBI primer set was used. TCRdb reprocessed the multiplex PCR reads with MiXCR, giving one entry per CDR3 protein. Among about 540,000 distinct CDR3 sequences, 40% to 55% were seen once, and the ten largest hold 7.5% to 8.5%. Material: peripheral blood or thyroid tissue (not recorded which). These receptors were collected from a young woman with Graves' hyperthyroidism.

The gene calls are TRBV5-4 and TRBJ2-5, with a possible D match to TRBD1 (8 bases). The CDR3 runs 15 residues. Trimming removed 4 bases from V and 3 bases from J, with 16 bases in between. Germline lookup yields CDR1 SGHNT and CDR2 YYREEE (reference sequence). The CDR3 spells CASSLTGAGEETQYF. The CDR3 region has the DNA TGTGCCAGCAGCCTGACAGGGGCGGGGGAAGAGACCCAGTACTTC.

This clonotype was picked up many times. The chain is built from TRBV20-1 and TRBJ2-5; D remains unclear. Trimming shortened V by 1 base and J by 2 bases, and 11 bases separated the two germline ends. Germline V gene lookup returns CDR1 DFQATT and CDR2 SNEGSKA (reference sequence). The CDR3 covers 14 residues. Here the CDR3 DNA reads TGCAGTGCTAGAGTAGCCGAAACACAAGAGACCCAGTACTTC. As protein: CSARVAETQETQYF.

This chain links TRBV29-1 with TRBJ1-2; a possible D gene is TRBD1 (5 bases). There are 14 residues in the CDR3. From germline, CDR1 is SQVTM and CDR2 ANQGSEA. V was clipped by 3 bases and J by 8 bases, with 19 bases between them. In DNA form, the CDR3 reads TGCAGCGTTGAGGCTAGGGGACGGTTCGGGGGCTACACCTTC. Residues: CSVEARGRFGGYTF.

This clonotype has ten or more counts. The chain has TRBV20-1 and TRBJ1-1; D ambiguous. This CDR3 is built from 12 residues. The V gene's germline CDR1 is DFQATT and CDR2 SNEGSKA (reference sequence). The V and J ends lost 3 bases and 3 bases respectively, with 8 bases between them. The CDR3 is CSASPGDTEAFF. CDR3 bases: TGCAGTGCTAGCCCCGGGGACACTGAAGCTTTCTTT.

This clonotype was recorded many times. The CDR3 nucleotides are TGTGCCAGCAGCCCGGGGACATGCATTAATGAAAAACTGTTTTTT. This codes for CASSPGTCINEKLFF. The chain combines TRBV13 with TRBJ1-4; tentatively, D is TRBD1 (6 bases). The V gene's germline CDR1 is PRHDT and CDR2 FYEKMQ (reference sequence). Trimming shortened V by 5 bases and J by 4 bases, and 14 bases separated the two germline ends. CDR3 length equals 15 residues.

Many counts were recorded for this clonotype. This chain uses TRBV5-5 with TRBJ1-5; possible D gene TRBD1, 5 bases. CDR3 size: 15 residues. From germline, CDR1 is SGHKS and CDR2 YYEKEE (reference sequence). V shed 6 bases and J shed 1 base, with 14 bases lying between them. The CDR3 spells CASTQSGGSNQPQHF. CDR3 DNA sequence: TGTGCCAGCACCCAATCGGGGGGAAGCAATCAGCCCCAGCATTTT.

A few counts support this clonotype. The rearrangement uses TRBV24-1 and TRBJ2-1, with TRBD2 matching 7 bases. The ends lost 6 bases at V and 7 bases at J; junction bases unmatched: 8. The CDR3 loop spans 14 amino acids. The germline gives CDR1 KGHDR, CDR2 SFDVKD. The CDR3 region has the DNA TGTGCCACCAGTCTGCGGGAGAGCGGAAATGAGCAGTTCTTC. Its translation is CATSLRESGNEQFF.

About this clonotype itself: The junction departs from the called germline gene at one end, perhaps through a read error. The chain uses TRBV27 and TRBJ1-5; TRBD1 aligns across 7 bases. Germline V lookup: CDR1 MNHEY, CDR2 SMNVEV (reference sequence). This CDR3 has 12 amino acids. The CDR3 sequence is CASSLSRGFGGF. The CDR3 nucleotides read TGTGCCAGCAGTTTATCCAGGGGGTTTGGGGGTTTT.

The CDR3 DNA is TGTGCCAGCAGTCGGACTAACCCCGGGACGTGCGTACCCCTCCACTTT. Encoded protein: CASSRTNPGTCVPLHF. The chain combines TRBV2 with TRBJ1-6; weak D call: TRBD1 (5 bases). V lost 5 bases and J lost 12, with 23 bases in between. Germline loops: CDR1 SNHLY, CDR2 FYNNEI. The CDR3 totals 16 residues.

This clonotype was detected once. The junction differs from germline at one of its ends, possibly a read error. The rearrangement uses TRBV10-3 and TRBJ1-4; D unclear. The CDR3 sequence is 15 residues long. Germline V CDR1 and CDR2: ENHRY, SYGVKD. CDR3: CAISERSGDNEELFF. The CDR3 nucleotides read TGTGCCATCAGTGAGCGGAGCGGGGATAATGAAGAACTGTTTTTT.

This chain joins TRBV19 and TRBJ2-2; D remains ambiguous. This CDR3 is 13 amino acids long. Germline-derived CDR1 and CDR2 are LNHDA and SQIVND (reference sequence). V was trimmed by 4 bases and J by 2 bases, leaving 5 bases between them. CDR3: CASSTPNTGELFF. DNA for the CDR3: TGTGCCAGTAGTACCCCCAACACCGGGGAGCTGTTTTTT.

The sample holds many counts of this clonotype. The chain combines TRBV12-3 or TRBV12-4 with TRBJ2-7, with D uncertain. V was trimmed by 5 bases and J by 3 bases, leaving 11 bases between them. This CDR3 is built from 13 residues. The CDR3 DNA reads TGTGCCAGCAGTCTAACTAAGAGCTACGAGCAGTACTTC. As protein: CASSLTKSYEQYF.

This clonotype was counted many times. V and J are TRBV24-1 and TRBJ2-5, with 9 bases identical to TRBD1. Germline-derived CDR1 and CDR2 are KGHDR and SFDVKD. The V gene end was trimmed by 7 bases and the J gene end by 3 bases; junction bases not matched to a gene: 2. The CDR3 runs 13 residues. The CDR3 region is CATRRTGEETQYF. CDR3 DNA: TGTGCCACCAGGCGGACAGGGGAAGAGACCCAGTACTTC.

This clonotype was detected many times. The CDR3 here is CASSFFSNQPQHF. DNA of the CDR3: TGTGCCAGCAGCTTTTTCAGCAATCAGCCCCAGCATTTT. The genes are TRBV5-6 and TRBJ1-5; D remains ambiguous. Germline V lookup: CDR1 SGHDT, CDR2 YYEEEE. The CDR3 spans 13 residues. The V end was cut by 2 bases, the J end by 1 base, with 4 bases between. The full variable domain, completed using reference TRBV5-6 and TRBJ1-5, is DAGVTQSPTHLIKTRGQQVTLRCSPKSGHDTVSWYQQALGQGPQFIFQYYEEEERQRGNFPDRFSGHQFPNYSSELNVNALLLGDSALYLCASSFFSNQPQHFGDGTRLSIL.

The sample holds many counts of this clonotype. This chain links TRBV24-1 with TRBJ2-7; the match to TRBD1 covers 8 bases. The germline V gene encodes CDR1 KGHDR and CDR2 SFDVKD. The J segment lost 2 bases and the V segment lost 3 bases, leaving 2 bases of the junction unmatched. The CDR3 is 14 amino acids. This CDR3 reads CATSDTGGTYEQYF. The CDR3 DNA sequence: TGTGCCACCAGTGATACAGGGGGGACCTACGAGCAGTACTTC.

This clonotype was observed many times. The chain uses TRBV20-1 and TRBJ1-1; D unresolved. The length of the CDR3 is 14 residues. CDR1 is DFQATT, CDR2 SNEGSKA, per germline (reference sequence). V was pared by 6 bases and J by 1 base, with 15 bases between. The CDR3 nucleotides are TGCAGTGCCCGCCTCCCGACGGAGAACACTGAAGCTTTCTTT. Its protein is CSARLPTENTEAFF.

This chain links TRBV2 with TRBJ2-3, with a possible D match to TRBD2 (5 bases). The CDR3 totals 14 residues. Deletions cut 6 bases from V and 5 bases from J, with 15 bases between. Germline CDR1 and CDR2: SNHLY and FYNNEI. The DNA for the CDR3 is TGTGCCAGCAGCCAACCCCGCGCGGGAGATACGCAGTATTTT. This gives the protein CASSQPRAGDTQYF.

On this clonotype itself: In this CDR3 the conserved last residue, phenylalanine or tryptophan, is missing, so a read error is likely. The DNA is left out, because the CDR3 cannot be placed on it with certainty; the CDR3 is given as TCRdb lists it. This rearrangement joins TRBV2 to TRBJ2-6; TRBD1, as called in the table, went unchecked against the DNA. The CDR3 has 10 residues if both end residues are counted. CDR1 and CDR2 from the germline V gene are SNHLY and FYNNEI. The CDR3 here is CASSVQGVNT.

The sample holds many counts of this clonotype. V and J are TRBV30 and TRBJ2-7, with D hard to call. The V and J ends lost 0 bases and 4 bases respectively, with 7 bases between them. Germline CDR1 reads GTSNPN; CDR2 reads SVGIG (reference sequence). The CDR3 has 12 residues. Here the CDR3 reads CAWSVTAYEQYF. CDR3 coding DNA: TGTGCCTGGAGTGTTACGGCGTACGAGCAGTACTTC.

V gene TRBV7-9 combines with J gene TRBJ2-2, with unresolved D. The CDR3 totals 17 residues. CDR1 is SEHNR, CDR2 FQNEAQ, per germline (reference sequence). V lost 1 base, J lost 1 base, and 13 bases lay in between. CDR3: CASSLGPGRLNTGELFF. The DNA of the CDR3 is TGTGCCAGCAGCTTAGGACCCGGACGGTTGAACACCGGGGAGCTGTTTTTT.

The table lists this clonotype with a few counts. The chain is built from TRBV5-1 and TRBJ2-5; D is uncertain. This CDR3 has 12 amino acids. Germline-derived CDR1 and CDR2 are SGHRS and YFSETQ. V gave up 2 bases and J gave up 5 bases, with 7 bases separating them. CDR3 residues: CASSFQVETQYF. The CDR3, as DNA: TGCGCCAGCAGCTTCCAGGTGGAGACCCAGTACTTC.

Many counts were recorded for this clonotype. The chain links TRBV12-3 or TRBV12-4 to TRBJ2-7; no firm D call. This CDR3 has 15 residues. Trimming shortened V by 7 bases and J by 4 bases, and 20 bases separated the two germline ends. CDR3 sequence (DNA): TGTGCCAGCATACGATCTGCGGACCTTGGATACGAGCAGTACTTC. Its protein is CASIRSADLGYEQYF.

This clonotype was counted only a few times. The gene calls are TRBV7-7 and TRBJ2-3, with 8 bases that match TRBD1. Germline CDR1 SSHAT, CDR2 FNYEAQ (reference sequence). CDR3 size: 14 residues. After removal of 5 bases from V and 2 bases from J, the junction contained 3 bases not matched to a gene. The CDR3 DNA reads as TGTGCCAGCAGCGGACAGGGCCCCACAGATACGCAGTATTTT. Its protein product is CASSGQGPTDTQYF.

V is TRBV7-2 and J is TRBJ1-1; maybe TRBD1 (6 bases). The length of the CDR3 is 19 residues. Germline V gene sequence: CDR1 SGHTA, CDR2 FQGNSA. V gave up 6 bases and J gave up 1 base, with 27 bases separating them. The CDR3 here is CASRPKRIRARGANTEAFF. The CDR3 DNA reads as TGTGCCAGCAGGCCAAAAAGAATCCGGGCCAGGGGTGCGAACACTGAAGCTTTCTTT.

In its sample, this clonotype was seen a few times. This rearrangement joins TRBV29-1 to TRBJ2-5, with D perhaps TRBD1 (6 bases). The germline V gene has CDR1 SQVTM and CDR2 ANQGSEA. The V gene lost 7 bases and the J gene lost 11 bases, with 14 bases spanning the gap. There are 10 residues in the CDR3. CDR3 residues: CSGNTGPQYF. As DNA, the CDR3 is TGCAGCGGCAATACAGGGCCGCAGTACTTC. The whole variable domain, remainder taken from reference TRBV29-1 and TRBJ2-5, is SAVISQKPSRDICQRGTSLTIQCQVDSQVTMMFWYRQQPGQSLTLIATANQGSEATYESGFVIDKFPISRPNLTFSTLTVSNMSPEDSSIYLCSGNTGPQYFGPGTRLLVL.

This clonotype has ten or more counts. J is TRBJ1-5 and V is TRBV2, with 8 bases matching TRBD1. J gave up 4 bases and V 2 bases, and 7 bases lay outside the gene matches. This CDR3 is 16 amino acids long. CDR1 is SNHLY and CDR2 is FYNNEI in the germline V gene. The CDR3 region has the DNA TGTGCCAGCAGTGAAAGATACAGGGGGTGGAATCAGCCCCAGCATTTT. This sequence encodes CASSERYRGWNQPQHF.

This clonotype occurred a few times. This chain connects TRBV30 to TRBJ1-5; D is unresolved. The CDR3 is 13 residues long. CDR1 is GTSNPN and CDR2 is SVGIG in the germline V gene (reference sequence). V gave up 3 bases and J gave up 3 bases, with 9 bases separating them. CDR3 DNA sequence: TGTGCCTGGAGCTCGGGAAACAATCAGCCCCAGCATTTT. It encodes CAWSSGNNQPQHF.